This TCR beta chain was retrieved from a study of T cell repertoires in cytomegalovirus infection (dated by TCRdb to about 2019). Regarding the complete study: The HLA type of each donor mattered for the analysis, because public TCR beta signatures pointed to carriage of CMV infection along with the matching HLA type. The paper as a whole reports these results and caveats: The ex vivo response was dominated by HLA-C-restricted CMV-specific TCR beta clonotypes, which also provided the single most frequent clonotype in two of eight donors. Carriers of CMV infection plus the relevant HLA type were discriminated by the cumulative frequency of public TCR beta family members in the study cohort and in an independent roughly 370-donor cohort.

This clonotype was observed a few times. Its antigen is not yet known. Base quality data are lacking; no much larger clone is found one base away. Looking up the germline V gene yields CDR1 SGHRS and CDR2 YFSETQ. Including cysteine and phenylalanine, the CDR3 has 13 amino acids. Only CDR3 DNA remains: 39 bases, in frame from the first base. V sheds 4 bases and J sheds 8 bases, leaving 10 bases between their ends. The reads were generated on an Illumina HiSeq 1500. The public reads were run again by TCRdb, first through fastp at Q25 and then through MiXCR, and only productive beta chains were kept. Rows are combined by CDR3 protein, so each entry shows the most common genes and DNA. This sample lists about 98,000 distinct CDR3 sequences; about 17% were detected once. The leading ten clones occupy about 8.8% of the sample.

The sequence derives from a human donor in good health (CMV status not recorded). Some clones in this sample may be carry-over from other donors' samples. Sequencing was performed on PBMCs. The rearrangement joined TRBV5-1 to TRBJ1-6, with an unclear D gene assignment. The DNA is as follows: TGCGCCAGCAGCCCTCAGGCAGATTCACCCCTCCACTTT. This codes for CASSPQADSPLHF.